What follows are 20 T cell receptor beta chains derived from one specimen sequenced in a study of PD-1 blockade in classical Hodgkin lymphoma. Assay: immunoSEQ multiplex PCR; the TCRdb copy retains only in-frame clones and omits some. The table shows 25,000 to 30,000 clones, with 80% occurring only once. This sample's time point: cycle 4 day 1 (C4D1), after less than 7 weeks of nivolumab. Relapse was seen in all patients after autologous stem cell transplantation, and brentuximab vedotin exposure was variable. Source: peripheral blood mononuclear cells (PBMCs), taken before the fourth cycle of nivolumab. These receptors were collected from a human donor with classical Hodgkin lymphoma.

J is TRBJ2-7 and V is TRBV5-6, with 8 bases lining up with TRBD1. In germline, CDR1 is SGHDT, CDR2 YYEEEE. J gave up 5 bases and V 5 bases, and 15 bases lay outside the gene matches. The CDR3 contains 16 residues. Here the CDR3 DNA reads TGTGCCAGCAGTTTGCCCAAAAGACAGGGGAGAGACGAGCAGTACTTC. It specifies CASSLPKRQGRDEQYF.

In its sample, this clone was seen a few times. The chain employs TRBV5-4 and TRBJ2-4; the match to TRBD2 covers 7 bases. Germline loops: CDR1 SGHNT, CDR2 YYREEE (reference sequence). J lost 9 bases, V lost 6 bases, and 9 bases had no gene match. The CDR3 runs 13 residues. The CDR3, as DNA: TGTGCCAGCACCAACACGGGGGGAAGCATTCAGTACTTC. Protein: CASTNTGGSIQYF. The variable domain in full, with the rest retrieved from reference TRBV5-4 and TRBJ2-4, is ETGVTQSPTHLIKTRGQQVTLRCSSQSGHNTVSWYQQALGQGPQFIFQYYREEENGRGNFPPRFSGLQFPNYSSELNVNALELDDSALYLCASTNTGGSIQYFGAGTRLSVL.

As DNA, the CDR3 is TGTGCCAGCTCGAATAGCGGGAGCTCCTACAATGAGCAGTTCTTC. Encoded protein: CASSNSGSSYNEQFF. The V gene is TRBV7-3, the J gene TRBJ2-1; 9 bases match TRBD2. Unmatched junction bases numbered 5, after V lost 8 bases and J lost 0 bases. Germline V gene data show CDR1 as SGHTA and CDR2 as FQGTGA. This CDR3 comprises 15 residues.

The chain carries TRBV6-4 and TRBJ2-5; 10 bases are a match to TRBD2. In germline, CDR1 is MRHNA, CDR2 SNTAGT. The CDR3 runs 15 residues. Trimming removed 5 bases from V and 1 base from J; junction bases left unmatched: 4. Written as DNA, the CDR3 is TGTGCCAGCAGTCCCGGGACTAGCGCCCAAGAGACCCAGTACTTC. Its protein is CASSPGTSAQETQYF.

This chain joins TRBV5-5 and TRBJ2-7; D is unclear. CDR1 is SGHKS and CDR2 is YYEKEE in the germline V gene (reference sequence). V was pared by 0 bases and J by 4 bases, with 11 bases between. The length of the CDR3 is 14 residues. The CDR3 spells CASSLGVTVYEQYF. Written as DNA, the CDR3 is TGTGCCAGCAGCTTGGGGGTGACTGTTTACGAGCAGTACTTC.

This chain links TRBV19 with TRBJ2-7; D not certain. V was pared by 3 bases and J by 0 bases, with 12 bases between. The CDR3 spans 15 residues. Germline CDR1 is LNHDA and CDR2 is SQIVND (reference sequence). CDR3 nucleotide sequence: TGTGCCAGTAGTATGTCGGCAGTTTCCTCCTACGAGCAGTACTTC. This gives the protein CASSMSAVSSYEQYF.

The chain carries TRBV28 and TRBJ2-3, with 8 bases fitting TRBD1. J lost 3 bases, V lost 6 bases, and 8 bases had no gene match. Per germline, CDR1 MDHEN and CDR2 SYDVKM. The CDR3 is 15 residues long. CDR3 region: CASSRRTGYTDTQYF. The CDR3 nucleotides read TGTGCCAGCAGCAGGAGGACAGGGTATACAGATACGCAGTATTTT.

The rearrangement uses TRBV19 and TRBJ1-5; no clear D gene. From germline, CDR1 is LNHDA and CDR2 SQIVND (reference sequence). V lost 2 bases and J lost 0, with 14 bases in between. CDR3 size: 17 residues. The CDR3 DNA follows: TGTGCCAGTAGTATATCCGCGGCAGCATATAGCAATCAGCCCCAGCATTTT. It codes for CASSISAAAYSNQPQHF.

This chain uses TRBV19 with TRBJ2-2, with 9 bases identical to TRBD1. CDR3 length: 17 residues. V trimming: 2 bases; J trimming: 5 bases; junction bases outside the gene matches: 9. Looked up from germline, CDR1 is LNHDA and CDR2 is SQIVND (reference sequence). The CDR3 DNA reads as TGTGCCAGTAGTATATTAGGGGGACAGGGTGGAACCGGGGAGCTGTTTTTT. Its protein is CASSILGGQGGTGELFF.

V and J are TRBV19 and TRBJ1-1; 8 bases fit TRBD1. The CDR3 totals 14 residues. The ends lost 6 bases at V and 5 bases at J; junction bases unmatched: 8. Germline lookup yields CDR1 LNHDA and CDR2 SQIVND (reference sequence). This chain's CDR3 is CASRPDRVGTEAFF. As DNA, the CDR3 is TGTGCCAGTAGACCGGACAGGGTGGGAACTGAAGCTTTCTTT.

The gene calls are TRBV10-2 and TRBJ2-7, with TRBD2 as a possible D gene (5 bases). This CDR3 has 14 amino acids. The V gene's germline CDR1 is WSHSY and CDR2 SAAADI. V was trimmed by 9 bases and J by 1 base, leaving 16 bases between them. The CDR3 sequence is CASKLGPASYEQYF. Written as DNA, the CDR3 is TGCGCCAGTAAACTAGGACCTGCTTCCTACGAGCAGTACTTC.

The CDR3 spells CAISTNHEQFF. The DNA for the CDR3 is TGTGCCATCAGTACCAACCATGAGCAGTTCTTC. The chain employs TRBV10-3 and TRBJ2-1; D not resolved. The CDR3 covers 11 residues. CDR1 is ENHRY, CDR2 SYGVKD, per germline. V was cut by 5 bases and J by 8 bases, with 7 bases left in between.

J is TRBJ1-1 and V is TRBV5-5; TRBD1 matches 7 bases. CDR1 is SGHKS, CDR2 YYEKEE, per germline (reference sequence). The CDR3 is 12 residues long. V lost 7 bases to trimming and J lost 4 bases; unmatched junction nucleotides: 4. In DNA form, the CDR3 reads TGTGCCAGCGACCAGGGGGGCACTGAAGCTTTCTTT. Amino acids: CASDQGGTEAFF. The full variable domain, with the rest looked up from reference TRBV5-5 and TRBJ1-1, is DAGVTQSPTHLIKTRGQQVTLRCSPISGHKSVSWYQQVLGQGPQFIFQYYEKEERGRGNFPDRFSARQFPNYSSELNVNALLLGDSALYLCASDQGGTEAFFGQGTRLTVV.

V usage is TRBV2 and J usage is TRBJ1-4; D is possibly TRBD1 (6 bases). V was pared by 6 bases and J by 7 bases, with 24 bases between. CDR1 SNHLY and CDR2 FYNNEI come from the germline V gene. This CDR3 is 17 amino acids long. CDR3 residues: CASRATGFDGKSEKLFF. In DNA form, the CDR3 reads TGTGCCAGCAGAGCAACAGGGTTTGACGGAAAGAGTGAAAAACTGTTTTTT. Supplemented by reference TRBV2 and TRBJ1-4, the full variable domain reads EPEVTQTPSHQVTQMGQEVILRCVPISNHLYFYWYRQILGQKVEFLVSFYNNEISEKSEIFDDQFSVERPDGSNFTLKIRSTKLEDSAMYFCASRATGFDGKSEKLFFGSGTQLSVL.

This rearrangement joins TRBV7-9 to TRBJ2-7; weak D call: TRBD2 (6 bases). The CDR3 spans 16 residues. The germline V and J ends were trimmed by 5 bases and 5 bases, with 22 bases remaining between them. Germline V gene lookup returns CDR1 SEHNR and CDR2 FQNEAQ (reference sequence). The CDR3 DNA reads TGTGCCAGCAGCCTAGGGCGGCAGGGACTGAGGAACGAGCAGTACTTC. Translating gives CASSLGRQGLRNEQYF.

V usage is TRBV6-1 and J usage is TRBJ2-5, with 8 bases lining up with TRBD1. CDR3 size: 15 residues. Germline V CDR1 and CDR2: MNHNS, SASEGT. V shed 5 bases, J shed 0 bases, and the junction held 5 bases outside the gene matches. CDR3: CASSKRQGNQETQYF. The CDR3 nucleotides are TGTGCCAGCAGTAAAAGACAGGGGAACCAAGAGACCCAGTACTTC.

The chain combines TRBV5-6 with TRBJ2-1; 9 bases match TRBD1. CDR1 is SGHDT and CDR2 is YYEEEE in the germline V gene. The CDR3 extends over 11 amino acids. Unmatched junction bases numbered 3, after V lost 5 bases and J lost 12 bases. The CDR3 is CASRKGQGQFF. The DNA of the CDR3 is TGTGCCAGCAGAAAGGGACAGGGGCAGTTCTTC.

This clone was counted between two and nine times. This chain connects TRBV28 to TRBJ2-3; 12 nucleotides align to TRBD2. Per the germline V gene, CDR1 is MDHEN and CDR2 is SYDVKM. J lost 4 bases, V lost 7 bases, and 12 bases had no gene match. The CDR3 covers 17 residues. The CDR3 is CASTTPSGRASADTQYF. The DNA of the CDR3 is TGTGCCAGCACCACTCCTAGCGGGAGGGCGTCGGCAGATACGCAGTATTTT.

This chain connects TRBV7-8 to TRBJ2-2; 7 bases line up with TRBD2. Germline-derived CDR1 and CDR2 are SGHVS and FQNEAQ. This CDR3 is 16 amino acids long. The J segment lost 6 bases and the V segment lost 3 bases, leaving 10 bases of the junction unmatched. CDR3 nucleotide sequence: TGTGCCAGCAGCTTGAGGGAGGGCTGGGGGTCCGGGGAGCTGTTTTTT. Protein product: CASSLREGWGSGELFF.

The CDR3 DNA is TGTGCCAGCAGTTTAGGAGGGAGCCCCTACGAGCAGTACTTC. Its protein product is CASSLGGSPYEQYF. This sequence joins TRBV28 and TRBJ2-7, with D possibly matching TRBD2 (6 bases). The CDR3 has 14 residues. Germline lookup yields CDR1 MDHEN and CDR2 SYDVKM. Trimming took 2 bases from V and 2 from J, leaving 10 bases between them.